The 5 T cell receptor beta chains given below trace back to one sample, sequenced in a study of T cell responses to AZD1222 COVID-19 vaccine. Data came from immunoSEQ multiplex PCR; TCRdb stores just in-frame clones and leaves some out. Counted here are 130,000 to 150,000 clones, about 87% occurring once; the ten biggest clones make up over 13%. Sequencing was performed on peripheral blood, taken on day 0 of AZD1222 vaccination. The receptor source for this set is an adult in good health.

The chain combines TRBV2 with TRBJ1-1; TRBD1 aligns across 9 bases. The CDR3 runs 15 residues. Losses at the gene ends were 6 bases for V and 2 bases for J; bases not matched to a gene: 7. In germline, CDR1 is SNHLY, CDR2 FYNNEI. CDR3 sequence: CASSQTGGGNTEAFF. CDR3 nucleotide sequence: TGTGCCAGCAGCCAGACAGGGGGTGGAAACACTGAAGCTTTCTTT.

The chain couples TRBV5-1 to TRBJ2-7; 14 bases map to TRBD2. V was clipped by 1 base and J by 7 bases; unmatched bases: 7. The CDR3 loop spans 16 amino acids. Germline V gives CDR1 SGHRS, CDR2 YFSETQ. The DNA for the CDR3 is TGCGCCAGCAGCTTGAACAGACTAGCGGGGGGGCGAGAGCAGTACTTC. Translated: CASSLNRLAGGREQYF.

J is TRBJ1-2 and V is TRBV10-3, with D possibly matching TRBD1 (6 bases). V dropped 3 bases and J dropped 5 bases, with 19 bases sitting between them. The germline gives CDR1 ENHRY, CDR2 SYGVKD. CDR3 length equals 16 residues. The DNA of the CDR3 is TGTGCCATCAGTGAAGGGACACCCGCCTCGGGGTATGGCTACACCTTC. Residues: CAISEGTPASGYGYTF.

This clone was seen more than once but under ten times. The J gene is TRBJ1-6, the V gene TRBV6-6, with D uncertain. The CDR3 contains 16 residues. The V and J ends lost 0 bases and 7 bases respectively, with 13 bases between them. Germline lookup yields CDR1 MNHNY and CDR2 SVGAGI (reference sequence). CDR3: CASSYSETQRNSPLHF. Here the CDR3 DNA reads TGTGCCAGCAGTTACTCCGAGACGCAAAGAAATTCACCCCTCCACTTT.

This clone appeared once. This chain connects TRBV2 to TRBJ1-4; TRBD1 might be the D (6 bases). Between the trimmed V and J ends, which lost 7 bases and 7 bases, there was a span of 10 bases. The germline CDR1 and CDR2 sequences are SNHLY and FYNNEI. The CDR3 contains 12 residues. The CDR3 nucleotides are TGTGCCAGCAAAAGGACAGCTGAAAAACTGTTTTTT. The encoded protein is CASKRTAEKLFF.